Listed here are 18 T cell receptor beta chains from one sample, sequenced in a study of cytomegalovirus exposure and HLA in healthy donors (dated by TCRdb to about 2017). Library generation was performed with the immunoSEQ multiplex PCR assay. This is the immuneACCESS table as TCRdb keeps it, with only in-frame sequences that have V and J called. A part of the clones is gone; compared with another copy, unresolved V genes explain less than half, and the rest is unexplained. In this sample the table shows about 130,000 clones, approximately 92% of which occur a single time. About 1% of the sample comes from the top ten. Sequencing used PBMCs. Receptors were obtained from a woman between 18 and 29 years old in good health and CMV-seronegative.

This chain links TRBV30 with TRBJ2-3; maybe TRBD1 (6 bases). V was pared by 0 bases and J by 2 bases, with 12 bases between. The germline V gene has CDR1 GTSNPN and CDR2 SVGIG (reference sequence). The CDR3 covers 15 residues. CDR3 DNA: TGTGCCTGGAGTGTATATACAGGGCTCACAGATACGCAGTATTTT. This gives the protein CAWSVYTGLTDTQYF.

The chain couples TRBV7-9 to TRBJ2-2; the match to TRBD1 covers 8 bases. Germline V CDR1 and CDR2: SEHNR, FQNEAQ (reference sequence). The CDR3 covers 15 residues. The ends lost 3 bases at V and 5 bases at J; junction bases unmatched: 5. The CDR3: CASSLDRALTGELFF. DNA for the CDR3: TGTGCCAGCAGCTTGGACAGGGCCCTGACCGGGGAGCTGTTTTTT.

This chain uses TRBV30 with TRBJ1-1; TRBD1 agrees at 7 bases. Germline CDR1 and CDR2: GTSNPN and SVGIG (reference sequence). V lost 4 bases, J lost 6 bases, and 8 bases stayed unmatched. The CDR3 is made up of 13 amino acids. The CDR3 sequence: CAWTSTGLAEAFF. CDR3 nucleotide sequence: TGTGCCTGGACCTCGACAGGGTTAGCTGAAGCTTTCTTT.

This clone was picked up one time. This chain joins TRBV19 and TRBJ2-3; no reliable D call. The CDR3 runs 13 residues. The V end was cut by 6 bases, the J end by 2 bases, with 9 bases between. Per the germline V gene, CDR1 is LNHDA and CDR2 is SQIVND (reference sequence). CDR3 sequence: CASRWASTDTQYF. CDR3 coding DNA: TGTGCCAGTAGGTGGGCATCCACAGATACGCAGTATTTT.

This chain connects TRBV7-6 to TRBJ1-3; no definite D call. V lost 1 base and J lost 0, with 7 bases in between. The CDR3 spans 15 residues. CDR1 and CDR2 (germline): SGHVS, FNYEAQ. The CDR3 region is CASSLDGSSGNTIYF. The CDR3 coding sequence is TGTGCCAGCAGCTTAGATGGGAGCTCTGGAAACACCATATATTTT.

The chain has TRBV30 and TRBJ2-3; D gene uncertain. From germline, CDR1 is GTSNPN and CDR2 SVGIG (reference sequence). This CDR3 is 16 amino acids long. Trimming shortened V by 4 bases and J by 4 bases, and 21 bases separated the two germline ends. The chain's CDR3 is CAWNLEYGSLADTQYF. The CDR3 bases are TGTGCCTGGAATTTGGAATACGGGTCTCTGGCAGATACGCAGTATTTT.

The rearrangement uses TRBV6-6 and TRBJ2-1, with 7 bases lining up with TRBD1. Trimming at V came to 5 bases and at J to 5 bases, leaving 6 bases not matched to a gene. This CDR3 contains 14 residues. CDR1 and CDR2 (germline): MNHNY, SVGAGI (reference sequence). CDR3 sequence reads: CASSASGQHNEQFF. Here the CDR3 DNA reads TGTGCCAGCAGTGCCTCGGGACAGCACAATGAGCAGTTCTTC.

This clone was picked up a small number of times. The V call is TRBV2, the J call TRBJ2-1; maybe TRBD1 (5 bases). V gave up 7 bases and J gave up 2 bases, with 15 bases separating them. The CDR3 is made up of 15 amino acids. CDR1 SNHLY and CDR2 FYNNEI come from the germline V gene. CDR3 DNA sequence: TGTGCCAGCAACCTACAAGGGGCACCCTACAATGAGCAGTTCTTC. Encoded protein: CASNLQGAPYNEQFF.

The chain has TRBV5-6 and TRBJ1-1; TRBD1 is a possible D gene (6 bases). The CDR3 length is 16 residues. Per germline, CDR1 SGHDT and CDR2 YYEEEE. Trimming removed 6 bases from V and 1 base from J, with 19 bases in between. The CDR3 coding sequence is TGTGCCAGCATTCCAAACGGGGGGGCAGCGAACACTGAAGCTTTCTTT. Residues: CASIPNGGAANTEAFF.

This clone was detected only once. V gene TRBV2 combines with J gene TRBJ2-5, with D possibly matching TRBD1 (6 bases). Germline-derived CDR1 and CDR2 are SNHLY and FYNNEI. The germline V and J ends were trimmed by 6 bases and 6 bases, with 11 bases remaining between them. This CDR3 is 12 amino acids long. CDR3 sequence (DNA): TGTGCCAGCAGCCAGGGGCAACAGACCCAGTACTTC. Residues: CASSQGQQTQYF.

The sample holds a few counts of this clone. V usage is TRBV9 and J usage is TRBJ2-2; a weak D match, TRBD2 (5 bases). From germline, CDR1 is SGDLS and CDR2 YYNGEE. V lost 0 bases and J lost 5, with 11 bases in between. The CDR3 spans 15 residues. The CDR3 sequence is CASSVESGTTGELFF. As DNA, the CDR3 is TGTGCCAGCAGCGTAGAAAGCGGAACAACCGGGGAGCTGTTTTTT.

The CDR3 nucleotides are TGCGCCAGCAGCGCACAGGGTCAAGAGACCCAGTACTTC. It yields the protein CASSAQGQETQYF. This sequence joins TRBV5-1 and TRBJ2-5, with D tentatively TRBD1 (6 bases). There are 13 residues in the CDR3. Germline CDR1 SGHRS, CDR2 YFSETQ. The V end lost 4 bases, the J end lost 2 bases, and 9 bases lay between the germline ends.

In nucleotides, the CDR3 is TGTGCCAGCAGACCCAGCGGGGGGGCCTACGAGCACGAGCAGTACTTC. Encoded protein: CASRPSGGAYEHEQYF. This chain connects TRBV28 to TRBJ2-7; 10 bases align to TRBD2. The CDR3 is 16 amino acids. V gave up 6 bases and J gave up 5 bases; unmatched junction bases: 13. The germline V gene encodes CDR1 MDHEN and CDR2 SYDVKM.

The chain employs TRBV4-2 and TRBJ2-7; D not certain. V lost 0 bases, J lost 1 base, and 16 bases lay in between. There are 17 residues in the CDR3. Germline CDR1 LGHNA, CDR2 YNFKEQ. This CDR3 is CASSQDLPPAGSYEQYF. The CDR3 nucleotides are TGTGCCAGCAGCCAAGATCTTCCCCCGGCCGGGTCCTACGAGCAGTACTTC.

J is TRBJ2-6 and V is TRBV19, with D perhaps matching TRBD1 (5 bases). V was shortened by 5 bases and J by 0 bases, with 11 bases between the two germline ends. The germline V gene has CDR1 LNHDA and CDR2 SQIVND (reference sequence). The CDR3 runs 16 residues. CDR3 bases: TGTGCCAGTAGTCTGACAGTGAGCTCTGGGGCCAACGTCCTGACTTTC. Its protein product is CASSLTVSSGANVLTF.

CDR3 residues: CASSPPGLAGGPGNEQYV. The CDR3 DNA reads as TGTGCCAGCAGTCCGCCGGGACTAGCGGGGGGGCCTGGGAACGAGCAGTACGTC. The gene calls are TRBV27 and TRBJ2-7, with TRBD2 matching over 16 bases. From germline, CDR1 is MNHEY and CDR2 SMNVEV (reference sequence). V lost 5 bases and J lost 5; bases outside the gene matches: 12. The CDR3 spans 18 residues.

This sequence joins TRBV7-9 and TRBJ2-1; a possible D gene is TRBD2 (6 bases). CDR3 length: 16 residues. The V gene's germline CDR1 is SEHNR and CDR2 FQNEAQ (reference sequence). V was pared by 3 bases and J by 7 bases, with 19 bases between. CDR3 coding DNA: TGTGCCAGCAGCTTCCCCGCTAGCGAGGTGACAAATGAGCAGTTCTTC. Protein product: CASSFPASEVTNEQFF. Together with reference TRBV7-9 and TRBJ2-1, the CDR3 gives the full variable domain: DTGVSQNPRHKITKRGQNVTFRCDPISEHNRLYWYRQTLGQGPEFLTYFQNEAQLEKSRLLSDRFSAERPKGSFSTLEIQRTEQGDSAMYLCASSFPASEVTNEQFFGPGTRLTVL.

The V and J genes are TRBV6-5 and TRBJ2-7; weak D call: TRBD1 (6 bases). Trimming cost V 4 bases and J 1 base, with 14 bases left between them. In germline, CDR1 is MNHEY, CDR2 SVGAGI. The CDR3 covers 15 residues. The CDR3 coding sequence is TGTGCCAGCAGTTCACTATTGACAGGTTCCTACGAGCAGTACTTC. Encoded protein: CASSSLLTGSYEQYF.